The 32 T cell receptor beta chains listed next were all sequenced from one sample in a study of post-analysis software for immune sequencing data. Study-wide results and caveats: A handful of TRBV segments appeared more often in patients than in controls, and TRBV5-6, TRBV5-1 and TRBV20-1 were among these.

Prepared libraries of TCR beta cDNA carried unique molecular identifiers. TCRdb fed the PCR reads into MiXCR, producing one record per CDR3 protein. Of some 190,000 distinct CDR3 sequences in the sample, 29% are singletons; the top ten hold about 3.4%. Their target antigens are unknown. Source material: blood. The receptors originated from a girl under 18 with multiple sclerosis.

This clonotype was seen many times. The chain is built from TRBV29-1 and TRBJ1-2; 9 nucleotides agree with TRBD1. The CDR3 has 13 residues. V shed 2 bases and J 8 bases; nucleotides not matched to a gene: 6. Looked up from germline, CDR1 is SQVTM and CDR2 is ANQGSEA. The CDR3 DNA follows: TGCAGCGTTGAAAGTCCGACAGGGGGGGGCTACACCTTC. Protein sequence: CSVESPTGGGYTF.

This clonotype was observed many times. This chain joins TRBV20-1 and TRBJ1-2, with 8 bases aligning to TRBD1. The CDR3 consists of 14 residues. J was trimmed by 3 bases and V by 6 bases; bases with no gene match: 9. CDR1 and CDR2 (germline): DFQATT, SNEGSKA (reference sequence). CDR3 sequence reads: CSARWTGNYYGYTF. The DNA of the CDR3 is TGCAGTGCACGCTGGACAGGGAATTACTATGGCTACACCTTC.

This clonotype occurred many times. This chain uses TRBV7-2 with TRBJ2-5; TRBD2 matches 8 bases. The length of the CDR3 is 16 residues. J was trimmed by 2 bases and V by 2 bases; bases with no gene match: 7. From germline, CDR1 is SGHTA and CDR2 FQGNSA. This CDR3 is CASSLMGGTRQETQYF. CDR3 sequence (DNA): TGTGCCAGCAGCTTAATGGGCGGGACTAGACAAGAGACCCAGTACTTC.

The rearrangement links TRBV7-2 to TRBJ2-6, with 9 bases that match TRBD1. With V trimmed by 5 bases and J by 1 base, 9 bases remained unmatched. The CDR3 is 18 residues long. From germline, CDR1 is SGHTA and CDR2 FQGNSA. The DNA of the CDR3 is TGTGCCAGCAGCCCCCGACAGGGGGGGCTTTCTGGGGCCAACGTCCTGACTTTC. This encodes CASSPRQGGLSGANVLTF.

The chain joins TRBV7-2 to TRBJ2-7; D tentatively reads TRBD1 or TRBD2 (5 bases each). Germline CDR1 is SGHTA and CDR2 is FQGNSA. V lost 4 bases and J 0 bases, leaving 16 bases between the germline ends. There are 16 residues in the CDR3. The CDR3 here is CASSSRTDSSSYEQYF. For the CDR3, the DNA is TGTGCCAGCAGCTCGAGGACTGACAGCAGCTCCTACGAGCAGTACTTC. Based on the CDR3 plus reference TRBV7-2 and TRBJ2-7, the full variable domain is GAGVSQSPSNKVTEKGKDVELRCDPISGHTALYWYRQSLGQGLEFLIYFQGNSAPDKSGLPSDRFSAERTGGSVSTLTIQRTQQEDSAVYLCASSSRTDSSSYEQYFGPGTRLTVT.

Only a few counts were recorded for this clonotype. The rearrangement uses TRBV2 and TRBJ2-5; TRBD2 aligns across 8 bases. The V gene end was trimmed by 3 bases and the J gene end by 3 bases; junction bases not matched to a gene: 3. Germline-derived CDR1 and CDR2 are SNHLY and FYNNEI. This CDR3 region has 14 residues. The CDR3 sequence: CASSDELAEETQYF. The CDR3 DNA reads TGTGCCAGCAGTGACGAACTAGCGGAAGAGACCCAGTACTTC.

This chain links TRBV5-5 with TRBJ1-5; maybe TRBD1 (5 bases). Trimming left V 4 bases short and J 1 base short, with 12 bases between. The CDR3 has 15 amino acids. From germline, CDR1 is SGHKS and CDR2 YYEKEE (reference sequence). DNA for the CDR3: TGTGCCAGCAGCGGGGGGGGTGGCAGCAATCAGCCCCAGCATTTT. Protein sequence: CASSGGGGSNQPQHF.

In the case of this clonotype: It may be a read error: a sequence one base away is much more abundant. The chain employs TRBV5-5 and TRBJ2-3; TRBD2 aligns across 15 bases. The CDR3 extends over 16 amino acids. Germline-derived CDR1 and CDR2 are SGHKS and YYEKEE (reference sequence). In DNA form, the CDR3 reads TGTGCCGGCAGCACTGGGACTAGCGGGAGGTCAGATACGCAGTATTTT. Its translation: CAGSTGTSGRSDTQYF.

Of note for this clonotype: This clone may be a read error of a much larger clone one base away. J is TRBJ2-5 and V is TRBV12-3 or TRBV12-4; 7 positions match TRBD2. The ends lost 6 bases at V and 11 bases at J; junction bases unmatched: 18. The CDR3 is made up of 15 amino acids. DNA for the CDR3: TGTGCCAGCAGAGTCTGGGGGACTACAATGAGGGAACAGTACTTC. Amino acids: CASRVWGTTMREQYF.

This clonotype was observed at least ten times. The chain employs TRBV29-1 and TRBJ1-2; a weak D match, TRBD1 (5 bases). This CDR3 has 13 residues. The germline V gene encodes CDR1 SQVTM and CDR2 ANQGSEA. The germline V and J ends were trimmed by 4 bases and 2 bases, with 11 bases remaining between them. The CDR3 loop is CSVGVRANYGYTF. Here the CDR3 DNA reads TGCAGCGTTGGGGTCAGGGCCAACTATGGCTACACCTTC.

This clonotype was found many times. The V call is TRBV12-3 or TRBV12-4, the J call TRBJ1-2; D unresolved. The CDR3 length is 13 residues. With 2 bases removed from V and 8 bases from J, the gap between germline ends came to 12 bases. The CDR3 is CASSLLRGTGYTF. In nucleotides, the CDR3 is TGTGCCAGCAGTTTACTCCGGGGAACAGGCTACACCTTC.

The rearrangement uses TRBV12-3 or TRBV12-4 and TRBJ1-2, with 8 nucleotides matching TRBD1. CDR3 length: 15 residues. The junction had 9 bases not matched to a gene; V was cut back by 3 bases and J by 6 bases. The CDR3 loop reads CASSFVQGASNGYTF. The CDR3 nucleotides are TGTGCCAGCAGTTTTGTCCAGGGGGCAAGTAATGGCTACACCTTC.

This clonotype occurred a few times. This rearrangement joins TRBV2 to TRBJ2-7; D ambiguous. Germline lookup yields CDR1 SNHLY and CDR2 FYNNEI. The CDR3 contains 13 residues. The ends were cut back, 5 bases at V and 0 bases at J, with 8 bases in the middle. The CDR3: CASSRTFSYEQYF. The CDR3, as DNA: TGTGCCAGCAGTCGGACCTTCTCCTACGAGCAGTACTTC.

The CDR3 loop reads CASSEALAGTWGEQYF. The DNA of the CDR3 is TGTGCCAGCAGTGAAGCTCTAGCGGGGACTTGGGGCGAGCAGTACTTC. The chain carries TRBV2 and TRBJ2-7, with 9 bases that match TRBD2. The CDR3 is made up of 16 amino acids. The V segment lost 0 bases and the J segment 6 bases; nucleotides outside the gene matches: 9. Per the germline V gene, CDR1 is SNHLY and CDR2 is FYNNEI.

This clonotype was observed a few times. The chain is built from TRBV5-1 and TRBJ2-4; 7 nucleotides match TRBD1. TRBJ2-7 explains the end of the DNA better; the J call may be wrong. This CDR3 is 14 amino acids long. Germline-derived CDR1 and CDR2 are SGHRS and YFSETQ. CDR3 DNA: TGCGCCAGCAGCTTGGAGAGGGGGCCCAACGAGCAGTACTTC. It specifies CASSLERGPNEQYF.

The chain is built from TRBV7-2 and TRBJ1-2; TRBD1 matches 7 bases. The CDR3 loop spans 14 amino acids. V trimming: 5 bases; J trimming: 6 bases; junction bases outside the gene matches: 9. CDR1 is SGHTA, CDR2 FQGNSA, per germline. Here the CDR3 DNA reads TGTGCCAGCAGCGACAGGGTAGGACAGGATGGCTACACCTTC. Its translation: CASSDRVGQDGYTF.

This clonotype showed up just a few times. The V gene is TRBV12-3 or TRBV12-4, the J gene TRBJ1-1; 10 bases align to TRBD1. The CDR3 spans 13 residues. V dropped 6 bases and J dropped 11; count of bases not matched to a gene: 9. The CDR3 here is CASSPGQGWDAFF. DNA of the CDR3: TGTGCCAGCAGCCCGGGACAGGGGTGGGATGCTTTCTTT.

The chain is built from TRBV20-1 and TRBJ1-4; 9 bases fit TRBD1. Germline V CDR1 and CDR2: DFQATT, SNEGSKA (reference sequence). Trimming removed 6 bases from V and 8 bases from J; junction bases left unmatched: 7. This CDR3 spans 13 amino acids. The CDR3 bases are TGCAGTGCGGCGGACAGGGGCAGAGAAAAACTGTTTTTT. Translation gives CSAADRGREKLFF.

This clonotype has a count of ten or more. The chain combines TRBV5-1 with TRBJ1-2; 7 bases line up with TRBD1. The CDR3 covers 13 residues. Germline assignment: CDR1 SGHRS and CDR2 YFSETQ. The V segment lost 6 bases and the J segment 6 bases; nucleotides outside the gene matches: 8. The DNA for the CDR3 is TGCGCCAGCACCCTAGGGGGCAGAGATGGCTACACCTTC. Its translation: CASTLGGRDGYTF.

This clonotype was recorded many times. The chain combines TRBV6-2 or TRBV6-3 with TRBJ2-3; 12 nucleotides align to TRBD2. CDR1 and CDR2 (germline): MNHEY, SVGEGT. This CDR3 comprises 13 residues. V was pared by 8 bases and J by 5 bases, with 2 bases of the junction left unmatched. CDR3 sequence: CASLAGGQDTQYF. For the CDR3, the DNA is TGTGCCAGCCTAGCGGGGGGGCAAGATACGCAGTATTTT.

In DNA, the CDR3 is TGTGCCAGCAGCTTTTCAGGGGTCTGTCAGCCCCAGCATTTT. Translated: CASSFSGVCQPQHF. The chain employs TRBV7-2 and TRBJ1-5; D perhaps matches TRBD1 (6 bases). Germline loops: CDR1 SGHTA, CDR2 FQGNSA. Trimming pared 3 bases from V and 6 bases from J, leaving 12 bases between. The CDR3 runs to 14 residues.

A note on this clonotype: A read error may produce the germline difference seen at one junction end. The chain employs TRBV20-1 and TRBJ1-4; D might be TRBD1 (6 bases). CDR1 and CDR2 (germline): DFQATT, SNEGSKA (reference sequence). The CDR3 consists of 12 residues. The CDR3 reads CSAGGQNERLFF. DNA of the CDR3: TGCAGTGCTGGGGGACAAAATGAAAGACTGTTTTTT.

With regard to this clonotype: Just one base apart from a much larger clone, this may be a read error. This rearrangement joins TRBV9 to TRBJ2-1, with 9 bases identical to TRBD1. The CDR3 sequence is 15 residues long. From germline, CDR1 is SGDLS and CDR2 YYNGEE. V was pared by 0 bases and J by 6 bases, with 4 bases of the junction left unmatched. The CDR3 sequence: CASSVGGQGCNEQFF. CDR3 coding DNA: TGTGCCAGCAGCGTAGGGGGACAGGGTTGCAATGAGCAGTTCTTC.

The V gene is TRBV3-1, the J gene TRBJ2-3; D is ambiguous. The CDR3 is made up of 15 amino acids. Germline CDR1 LGHDT, CDR2 YNNKEL (reference sequence). Trimming removed 1 base from V and 2 bases from J, with 10 bases in between. DNA of the CDR3: TGTGCCAGCAGCCAAGTCCCCACGACCACAGATACGCAGTATTTT. This codes for CASSQVPTTTDTQYF.

Many counts were recorded for this clonotype. This chain uses TRBV20-1 with TRBJ2-5; maybe TRBD2 (7 bases). Trimming took off 0 bases at V and 1 base at J, with 9 bases between the two ends. CDR3 length equals 14 residues. Germline lookup yields CDR1 DFQATT and CDR2 SNEGSKA (reference sequence). The CDR3 nucleotides are TGCAGTGCTAGAGAGGGGGGGCCCCAAGAGACCCAGTACTTC. It codes for CSAREGGPQETQYF.

With regard to this clonotype: Possible read error: a much larger clone is one base away. No DNA is shown, since the ends of the CDR3 on it are uncertain; the CDR3 is the one TCRdb lists. The V call is TRBV7-8, the J call TRBJ1-4; whether TRBD1, the table's D call, matches the DNA was not checked. Germline V CDR1 and CDR2: SGHVS, FQNEAQ. The CDR3 spans 17 residues, counting both ends. CDR3 residues: CASSLVAQGAISDTRYF.

This clonotype was seen just once. V gene TRBV7-2 combines with J gene TRBJ2-5; D gene ambiguous. Trimming cost V 5 bases and J 1 base, with 14 bases left between them. Germline CDR1 and CDR2: SGHTA and FQGNSA. The CDR3 totals 15 residues. CDR3 sequence reads: CASSQEPGPQETQYF. In nucleotides, the CDR3 is TGTGCCAGCAGCCAAGAGCCGGGCCCCCAAGAGACCCAGTACTTC.

Remarks on this clonotype: A much larger clone lies one base from this, so it may be a read error. The V and J genes are TRBV20-1 and TRBJ2-1; 7 bases are shared with TRBD2. Trimming cost V 3 bases and J 2 bases; bases outside gene matches: 4. The CDR3 runs to 14 residues. CDR1 DFQATT and CDR2 SNEGSKA come from the germline V gene (reference sequence). CDR3 coding DNA: TGCAGTGCTAGTGGGGCGGGGGCCTACAATGAGCAGTTCTTC. It encodes CSASGAGAYNEQFF.

This clonotype occurred many times. The chain has TRBV20-1 and TRBJ2-1, with 9 bases identical to TRBD2. CDR1 is DFQATT and CDR2 is SNEGSKA in the germline V gene (reference sequence). The CDR3 totals 16 residues. After removal of 6 bases from V and 3 bases from J, the junction contained 12 bases not matched to a gene. The CDR3 DNA reads TGCAGTGCCCGGCGCCCAGCGGGAGGAAACTACAATGAGCAGTTCTTC. Amino acid sequence: CSARRPAGGNYNEQFF.

Only a few counts were recorded for this clonotype. The chain joins TRBV12-3 or TRBV12-4 to TRBJ1-5, with D perhaps TRBD1 (6 bases). V was clipped by 4 bases and J by 4 bases, with 14 bases between them. The CDR3 runs to 15 residues. CDR3 nucleotides: TGTGCCAGCAGTTCCGACGGACAGAGAAATCAGCCCCAGCATTTT. It encodes CASSSDGQRNQPQHF.

This clonotype has just a few counts. This sequence joins TRBV7-8 and TRBJ1-2, with TRBD1 matching 12 bases. Germline CDR1 reads SGHVS; CDR2 reads FQNEAQ. This CDR3 comprises 16 residues. Trimming took 5 bases from V and 8 from J; bases not matched to a gene: 12. The CDR3 protein is CASSGRGQGALPGYTF. The CDR3 nucleotides are TGTGCCAGCAGCGGGCGGGGACAGGGGGCTCTCCCGGGCTACACCTTC.

The chain uses TRBV5-1 and TRBJ1-2; 9 nucleotides align to TRBD1. V shed 0 bases and J 6 bases; nucleotides not matched to a gene: 12. CDR1 SGHRS and CDR2 YFSETQ come from the germline V gene. The CDR3 totals 17 residues. In nucleotides, the CDR3 is TGCGCCAGCAGCTTGGAAAGAAGAACAGGGGGCGTGGATGGCTACACCTTC. It specifies CASSLERRTGGVDGYTF.